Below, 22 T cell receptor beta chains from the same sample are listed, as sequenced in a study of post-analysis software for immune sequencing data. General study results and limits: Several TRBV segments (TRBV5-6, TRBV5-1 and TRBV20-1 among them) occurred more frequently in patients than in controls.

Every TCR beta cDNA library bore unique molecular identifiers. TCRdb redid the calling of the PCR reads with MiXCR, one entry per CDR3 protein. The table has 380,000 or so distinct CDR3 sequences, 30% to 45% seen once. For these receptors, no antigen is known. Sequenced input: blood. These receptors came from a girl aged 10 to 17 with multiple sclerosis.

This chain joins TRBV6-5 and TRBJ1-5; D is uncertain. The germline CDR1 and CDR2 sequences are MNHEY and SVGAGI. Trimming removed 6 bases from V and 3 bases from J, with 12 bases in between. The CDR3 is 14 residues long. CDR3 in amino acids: CASRSGSTNQPQHF. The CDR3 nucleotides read TGTGCCAGCAGATCGGGGAGCACCAATCAGCCCCAGCATTTT.

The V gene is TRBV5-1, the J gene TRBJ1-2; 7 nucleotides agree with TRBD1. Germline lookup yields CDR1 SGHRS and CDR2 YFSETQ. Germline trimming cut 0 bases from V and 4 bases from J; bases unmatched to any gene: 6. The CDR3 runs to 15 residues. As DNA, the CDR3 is TGCGCCAGCAGCTTGGCCCCGACAGGGAGCTATGGCTACACCTTC. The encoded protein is CASSLAPTGSYGYTF.

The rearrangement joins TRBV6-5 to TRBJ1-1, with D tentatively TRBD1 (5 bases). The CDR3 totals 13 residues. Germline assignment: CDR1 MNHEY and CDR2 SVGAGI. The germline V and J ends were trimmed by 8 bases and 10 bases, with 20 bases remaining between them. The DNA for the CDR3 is TGTGCCAGCGGTAATGGGCAGGGATTCCCAGCTTTCTTT. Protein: CASGNGQGFPAFF.

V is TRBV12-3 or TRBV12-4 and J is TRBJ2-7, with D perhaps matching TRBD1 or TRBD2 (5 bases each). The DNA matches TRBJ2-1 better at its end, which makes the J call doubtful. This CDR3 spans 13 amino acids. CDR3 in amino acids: CASSFIEGYEQFF. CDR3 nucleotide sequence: TGTGCCAGCAGTTTCATTGAGGGGTACGAGCAGTTCTTC.

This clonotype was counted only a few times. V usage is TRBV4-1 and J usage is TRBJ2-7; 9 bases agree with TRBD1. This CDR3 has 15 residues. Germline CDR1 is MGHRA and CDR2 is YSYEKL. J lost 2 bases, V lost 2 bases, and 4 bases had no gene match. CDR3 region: CASSQLGQGPYEQYF. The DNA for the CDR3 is TGCGCCAGCAGCCAATTGGGACAGGGACCCTACGAGCAGTACTTC.

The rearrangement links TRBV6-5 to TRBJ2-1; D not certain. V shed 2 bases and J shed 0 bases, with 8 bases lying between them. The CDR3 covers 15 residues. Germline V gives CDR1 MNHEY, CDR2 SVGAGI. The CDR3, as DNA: TGTGCCAGCAGTTACACGGTTCCCTCCTACAATGAGCAGTTCTTC. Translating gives CASSYTVPSYNEQFF.

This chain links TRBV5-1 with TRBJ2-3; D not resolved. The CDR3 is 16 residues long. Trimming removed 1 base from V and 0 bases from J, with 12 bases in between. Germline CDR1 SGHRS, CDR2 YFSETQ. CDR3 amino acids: CASSLLGSSSTDTQYF. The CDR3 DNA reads TGCGCCAGCAGCTTGTTGGGATCCTCCAGCACAGATACGCAGTATTTT.

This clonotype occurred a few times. CDR3 in amino acids: CASSHTQGYTF. The DNA for the CDR3 is TGTGCCAGCAGCCATACACAGGGCTACACCTTC. The V gene is TRBV3-1, the J gene TRBJ1-2; D remains unclear. The CDR3 has 11 amino acids. V dropped 3 bases and J dropped 8 bases, with 7 bases sitting between them. The germline CDR1 and CDR2 sequences are LGHDT and YNNKEL (reference sequence). Combining the CDR3 with reference TRBV3-1 and TRBJ1-2 gives the whole variable domain DTAVSQTPKYLVTQMGNDKSIKCEQNLGHDTMYWYKQDSKKFLKIMFSYNNKELIINETVPNRFSPKSPDKAHLNLHINSLELGDSAVYFCASSHTQGYTFGSGTRLTVV.

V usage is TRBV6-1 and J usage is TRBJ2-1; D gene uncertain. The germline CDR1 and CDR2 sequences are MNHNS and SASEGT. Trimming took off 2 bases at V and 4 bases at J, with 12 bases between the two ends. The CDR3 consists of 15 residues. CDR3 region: CASSEKRQEYNEQFF. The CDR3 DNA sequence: TGTGCCAGCAGTGAAAAGAGGCAGGAGTACAATGAGCAGTTCTTC.

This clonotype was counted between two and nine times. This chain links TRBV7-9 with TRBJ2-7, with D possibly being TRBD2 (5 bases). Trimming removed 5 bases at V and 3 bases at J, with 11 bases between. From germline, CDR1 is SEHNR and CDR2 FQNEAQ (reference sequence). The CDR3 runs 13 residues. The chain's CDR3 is CASSRETNYEQYF. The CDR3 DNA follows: TGTGCCAGCAGCCGTGAGACTAACTACGAGCAGTACTTC.

The CDR3 sequence is CSVEGSSGGGISTDTQYF. The CDR3 DNA follows: TGCAGCGTTGAAGGGTCTAGCGGGGGGGGCATTAGCACAGATACGCAGTATTTT. V is TRBV29-1 and J is TRBJ2-3; 12 bases map to TRBD2. The CDR3 extends over 18 amino acids. The germline V gene has CDR1 SQVTM and CDR2 ANQGSEA. V lost 1 base and J lost 0; bases outside the gene matches: 8.

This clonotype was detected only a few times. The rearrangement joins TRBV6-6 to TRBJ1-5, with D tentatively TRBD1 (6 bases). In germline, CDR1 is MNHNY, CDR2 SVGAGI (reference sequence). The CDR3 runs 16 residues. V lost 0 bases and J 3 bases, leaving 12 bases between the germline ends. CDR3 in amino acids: CASSYSYRQVNQPQHF. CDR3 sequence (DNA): TGTGCCAGCAGTTACTCCTACAGACAGGTCAATCAGCCCCAGCATTTT.

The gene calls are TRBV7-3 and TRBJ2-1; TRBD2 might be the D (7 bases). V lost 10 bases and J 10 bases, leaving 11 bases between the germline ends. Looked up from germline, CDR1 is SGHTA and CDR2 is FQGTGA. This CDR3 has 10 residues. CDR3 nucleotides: TGTGCCAAAAGGGGGGGAGAGCAGTTCTTC. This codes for CAKRGGEQFF.

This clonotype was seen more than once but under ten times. The CDR3 sequence is CASRPAGGLYNEQFF. For the CDR3, the DNA is TGTGCCAGCAGACCGGCGGGGGGCCTCTACAATGAGCAGTTCTTC. V usage is TRBV14 and J usage is TRBJ2-1; 8 nucleotides align to TRBD2. The germline V gene encodes CDR1 SGHDN and CDR2 FVKESK. This CDR3 comprises 15 residues. With 6 bases clipped from V and 3 bases from J, the junction kept 7 bases outside the gene matches.

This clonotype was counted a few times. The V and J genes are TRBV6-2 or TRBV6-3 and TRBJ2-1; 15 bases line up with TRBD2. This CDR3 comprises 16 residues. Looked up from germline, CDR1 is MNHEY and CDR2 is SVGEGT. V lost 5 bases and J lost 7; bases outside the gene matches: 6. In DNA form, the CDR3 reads TGTGCCAGCAGTAGCTGGGGACTAGCGGGGGGAAATGAGCAGTTCTTC. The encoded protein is CASSSWGLAGGNEQFF.

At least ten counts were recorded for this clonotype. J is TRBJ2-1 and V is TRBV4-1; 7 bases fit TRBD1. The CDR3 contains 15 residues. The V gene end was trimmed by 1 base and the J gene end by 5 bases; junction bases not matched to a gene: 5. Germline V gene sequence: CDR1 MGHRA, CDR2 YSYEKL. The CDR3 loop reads CASSQVTGLDNEQFF. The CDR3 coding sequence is TGCGCCAGCAGCCAAGTGACAGGGTTGGACAATGAGCAGTTCTTC.

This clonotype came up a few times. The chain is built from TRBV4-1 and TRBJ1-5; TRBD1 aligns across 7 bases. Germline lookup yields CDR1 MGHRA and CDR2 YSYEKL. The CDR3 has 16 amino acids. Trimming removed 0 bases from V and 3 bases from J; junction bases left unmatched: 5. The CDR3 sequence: CASSQEGGGANQPQHF. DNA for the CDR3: TGCGCCAGCAGCCAAGAAGGAGGGGGCGCCAATCAGCCCCAGCATTTT.

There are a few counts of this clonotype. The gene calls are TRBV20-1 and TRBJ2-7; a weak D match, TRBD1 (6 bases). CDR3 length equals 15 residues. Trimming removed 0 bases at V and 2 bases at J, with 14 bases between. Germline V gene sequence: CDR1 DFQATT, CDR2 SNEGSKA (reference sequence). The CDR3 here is CSARDLGTRAYEQYF. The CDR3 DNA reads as TGCAGTGCTAGAGATTTAGGGACAAGGGCCTACGAGCAGTACTTC.

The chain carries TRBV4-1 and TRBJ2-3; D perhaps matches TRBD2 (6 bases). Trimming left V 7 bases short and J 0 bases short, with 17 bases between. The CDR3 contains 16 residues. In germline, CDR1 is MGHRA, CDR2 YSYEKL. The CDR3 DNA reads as TGCGCCAGCATGCCGGGGCTAGCGACTAGCACAGATACGCAGTATTTT. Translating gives CASMPGLATSTDTQYF.

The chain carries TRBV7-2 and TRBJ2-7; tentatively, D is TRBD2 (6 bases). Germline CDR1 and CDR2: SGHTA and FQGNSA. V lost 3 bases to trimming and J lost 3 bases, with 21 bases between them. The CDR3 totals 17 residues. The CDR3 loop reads CASSFDWGGGLYYEQYF. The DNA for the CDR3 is TGTGCCAGCAGCTTTGATTGGGGAGGAGGGTTGTACTACGAGCAGTACTTC.

CDR3 bases: TGTGCCGGCAATAGCGGGGACACAGATACGCAGTATTTT. As protein: CAGNSGDTDTQYF. This chain joins TRBV28 and TRBJ2-3; 8 nucleotides line up with TRBD2. V dropped 11 bases and J dropped 2; count of bases not matched to a gene: 6. Germline loops: CDR1 MDHEN, CDR2 SYDVKM. This CDR3 spans 13 amino acids. Full variable domain (remainder filled in from reference TRBV28 and TRBJ2-3): DVKVTQSSRYLVKRTGEKVFLECVQDMDHENMFWYRQDPGLGLRLIYFSYDVKMKEKGDIPEGYSVSREKKERFSLILESASTNQTSMYLCAGNSGDTDTQYFGPGTRLTVL.

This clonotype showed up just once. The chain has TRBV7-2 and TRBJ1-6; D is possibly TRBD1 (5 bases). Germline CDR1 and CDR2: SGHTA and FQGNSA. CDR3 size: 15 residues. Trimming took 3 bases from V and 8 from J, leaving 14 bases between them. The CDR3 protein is CASSLGGGTDSPLHF. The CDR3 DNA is TGTGCCAGCAGCTTGGGAGGTGGGACGGATTCACCCCTCCACTTT.